This is a list of T cell receptor beta chains from one sample in a study of T cells after yellow fever vaccination. TCRdb analysed the 5' RACE reads with MiXCR anew, one entry per CDR3 protein. Here the sample spans 450,000 to 550,000 distinct CDR3 sequences, about a fifth being singletons. Sequencing was performed on PBMCs, taken less than 25 days after the first yellow fever vaccination. These receptors were taken from a man aged 18 to 35 who received the YFV17D yellow fever vaccine. Each CDR3 is given with its conserved first and last residue. D genes are given only for firm matches. The size entry is marked missing in some rows and otherwise reads once, few, many or a size class.

D gene: TRBD2; V gene: TRBV12-3/TRBV12-4; clone size: -; J gene: TRBJ2-5; CDR3 protein: CASWASGEETQYF; CDR3 DNA: TGTGCCAGTTGGGCTAGCGGTGAAGAGACCCAGTACTTC
D gene: -; V gene: TRBV7-9; clone size: many; J gene: TRBJ1-1; CDR3 protein: CASSTKSDIEREAFF; CDR3 DNA: TGTGCCAGCAGTACAAAAAGCGACATCGAGAGAGAAGCTTTCTTT
D gene: -; V gene: TRBV4-3; clone size: few; J gene: TRBJ1-4; CDR3 protein: CASSQDLPGPDEKLFF; CDR3 DNA: TGCGCCAGCAGCCAAGATCTTCCCGGTCCCGATGAAAAACTGTTTTTT
D gene: -; V gene: TRBV7-2; clone size: -; J gene: TRBJ1-1; CDR3 protein: CASSNPYTEAFF; CDR3 DNA: TGTGCCAGCAGCAACCCGTACACTGAAGCTTTCTTT
D gene: -; V gene: TRBV15; clone size: many; J gene: TRBJ1-5; CDR3 protein: CATSRDRLFQPQHF; CDR3 DNA: TGTGCCACCAGCAGAGATCGTCTTTTCCAGCCCCAGCATTTT
D gene: -; V gene: TRBV27; clone size: -; J gene: TRBJ2-4; CDR3 protein: CASSYSVREVKNIQYF; CDR3 DNA: TGTGCCAGCAGTTACTCTGTGAGGGAGGTGAAAAACATTCAGTACTTC
D gene: -; V gene: TRBV7-2; clone size: -; J gene: TRBJ2-5; CDR3 protein: CASSSEGRGPLGTPYF; CDR3 DNA: TGTGCCAGCAGCTCAGAAGGGCGCGGTCCCCTGGGGACCCCGTACTTC
D gene: -; V gene: TRBV12-3/TRBV12-4; clone size: -; J gene: TRBJ2-7; CDR3 protein: CASGGRDSYEQYF; CDR3 DNA: TGTGCCAGCGGGGGACGGGATTCCTACGAGCAGTACTTC
D gene: -; V gene: TRBV5-4; clone size: -; J gene: TRBJ2-7; CDR3 protein: CASSPGPLSYEQYF; CDR3 DNA: TGTGCCAGCAGCCCCGGGCCCCTGTCCTACGAGCAGTACTTC
D gene: -; V gene: TRBV6-1; clone size: -; J gene: TRBJ2-7; CDR3 protein: CASTPNAGASYEQYF; CDR3 DNA: TGTGCCAGCACCCCGAATGCAGGGGCCTCCTACGAGCAGTACTTC
D gene: -; V gene: TRBV6-2/TRBV6-3; clone size: -; J gene: TRBJ1-1; CDR3 protein: CASSSLDLGEADEAFF; CDR3 DNA: TGTGCCAGCAGTTCCCTCGATTTAGGGGAGGCGGATGAAGCTTTCTTT
D gene: TRBD1; V gene: TRBV6-5; clone size: -; J gene: TRBJ2-1; CDR3 protein: CASSWTGGEQFF; CDR3 DNA: TGTGCCAGCAGCTGGACAGGGGGGGAGCAGTTCTTC
D gene: -; V gene: TRBV15; clone size: few; J gene: TRBJ2-1; CDR3 protein: CATSRQGNSYNEQFF; CDR3 DNA: TGTGCCACCAGCAGACAGGGCAACTCCTACAATGAGCAGTTCTTC
D gene: TRBD1; V gene: TRBV29-1; clone size: few; J gene: TRBJ1-5; CDR3 protein: CSGATGPDQPQHF; CDR3 DNA: TGCAGCGGAGCGACAGGGCCTGATCAGCCCCAGCATTTT
D gene: -; V gene: TRBV5-6; clone size: -; J gene: TRBJ2-6; CDR3 protein: CASSLTQSSGANVLTF; CDR3 DNA: TGTGCCAGCAGCTTGACGCAGAGCTCTGGGGCCAACGTCCTGACTTTC
D gene: TRBD1; V gene: TRBV12-3/TRBV12-4; clone size: many; J gene: TRBJ2-2; CDR3 protein: CASSLGQGDTGELFF; CDR3 DNA: TGCGCCAGCAGCCTAGGACAGGGCGACACCGGGGAGCTGTTTTTT
D gene: TRBD2; V gene: TRBV9; clone size: -; J gene: TRBJ2-1; CDR3 protein: CASSVKGLAGYNEQFF; CDR3 DNA: TGTGCCAGCAGCGTAAAGGGACTAGCGGGCTACAATGAGCAGTTCTTC
D gene: -; V gene: TRBV12-3/TRBV12-4; clone size: -; J gene: TRBJ2-5; CDR3 protein: CASSLALGSQETQYF; CDR3 DNA: TGTGCCAGCAGTTTAGCGCTCGGCAGCCAAGAGACCCAGTACTTC
D gene: TRBD1; V gene: TRBV5-1; clone size: -; J gene: TRBJ2-3; CDR3 protein: CASSFGTVLTDTQYF; CDR3 DNA: TGCGCCAGCAGCTTCGGGACAGTTCTCACAGATACGCAGTATTTT
D gene: -; V gene: TRBV20-1; clone size: -; J gene: TRBJ1-5; CDR3 protein: CSASYIGRSNQPQHF; CDR3 DNA: TGCAGTGCTAGTTATATTGGGAGGAGCAATCAGCCCCAGCATTTT
D gene: TRBD2; V gene: TRBV4-1; clone size: few; J gene: TRBJ2-1; CDR3 protein: CASSQRRTSAYNEQFF; CDR3 DNA: TGCGCCAGCAGCCAACGTAGGACTAGCGCCTACAATGAGCAGTTCTTC
D gene: -; V gene: TRBV6-5; clone size: -; J gene: TRBJ2-7; CDR3 protein: CASSLGIHSSSYEQYF; CDR3 DNA: TGTGCCAGCAGTTTGGGAATTCACTCCTCGTCCTACGAGCAGTACTTC
D gene: TRBD1; V gene: TRBV7-6; clone size: few; J gene: TRBJ2-2; CDR3 protein: CASSPPGQLTGELFF; CDR3 DNA: TGTGCCAGCAGCCCGCCGGGACAGCTAACCGGGGAGCTGTTTTTT
D gene: TRBD1; V gene: TRBV20-1; clone size: -; J gene: TRBJ2-2; CDR3 protein: CSAREPGTGDTGELFF; CDR3 DNA: TGCAGTGCTAGAGAGCCCGGGACAGGGGACACCGGGGAGCTGTTTTTT
D gene: -; V gene: TRBV3-1; clone size: -; J gene: TRBJ2-4; CDR3 protein: CATCQDLEVSKNIQYF; CDR3 DNA: TGTGCCACCTGCCAAGATCTGGAGGTGTCCAAAAACATTCAGTACTTC
D gene: TRBD1; V gene: TRBV7-2; clone size: -; J gene: TRBJ1-6; CDR3 protein: CASSSAGQGASPLHF; CDR3 DNA: TGTGCCAGCAGCTCTGCCGGACAGGGGGCTTCACCCCTCCACTTT
D gene: TRBD1; V gene: TRBV2; clone size: -; J gene: TRBJ2-5; CDR3 protein: CASSGQGIQYF; CDR3 DNA: TGTGCCAGCAGCGGACAGGGAATACAGTACTTC
D gene: -; V gene: TRBV10-3; clone size: -; J gene: TRBJ2-1; CDR3 protein: CAISGAGTRAYNEQFF; CDR3 DNA: TGTGCCATCAGTGGGGCCGGGACAAGGGCCTACAATGAGCAGTTCTTC
D gene: -; V gene: TRBV24-1; clone size: -; J gene: TRBJ2-1; CDR3 protein: CATSDRGVTPLQFF; CDR3 DNA: TGTGCCACCAGTGATCGCGGGGTGACCCCTCTGCAGTTCTTC
D gene: -; V gene: TRBV20-1; clone size: -; J gene: TRBJ1-1; CDR3 protein: CSASRSEVNTEAFF; CDR3 DNA: TGCAGTGCTAGTAGGTCAGAAGTTAACACTGAAGCTTTCTTT
D gene: -; V gene: TRBV4-3; clone size: -; J gene: TRBJ2-1; CDR3 protein: CASSQEPKSDEQFF; CDR3 DNA: TGCGCCAGCAGCCAAGAACCAAAGTCGGATGAGCAGTTCTTC
D gene: -; V gene: TRBV20-1; clone size: few; J gene: TRBJ2-5; CDR3 protein: CSASDNSQETQYF; CDR3 DNA: TGCAGTGCTAGTGACAACTCCCAAGAGACCCAGTACTTC
D gene: -; V gene: TRBV6-2/TRBV6-3; clone size: few; J gene: TRBJ2-7; CDR3 protein: CASSPRTGPYEQYF; CDR3 DNA: TGTGCCAGCAGTCCCCGGACGGGCCCCTACGAGCAGTACTTC
D gene: TRBD2; V gene: TRBV12-3/TRBV12-4; clone size: -; J gene: TRBJ2-1; CDR3 protein: CASSLLRGVYNEQFF; CDR3 DNA: TGTGCCAGCAGTTTACTGCGGGGGGTCTACAATGAGCAGTTCTTC
D gene: TRBD2; V gene: TRBV4-1; clone size: many; J gene: TRBJ2-1; CDR3 protein: CASSAAGSNEQFF; CDR3 DNA: TGCGCCAGCAGCGCAGCGGGGAGCAATGAGCAGTTCTTC
D gene: -; V gene: TRBV20-1; clone size: -; J gene: TRBJ1-1; CDR3 protein: CSASPRGVNTEAFF; CDR3 DNA: TGCAGTGCTAGCCCTAGAGGAGTGAACACTGAAGCTTTCTTT
D gene: -; V gene: TRBV29-1; clone size: many; J gene: TRBJ2-5; CDR3 protein: CSVVRSGAGETQYF; CDR3 DNA: TGCAGCGTTGTGCGTTCCGGGGCGGGAGAGACCCAGTACTTC
D gene: -; V gene: TRBV9; clone size: few; J gene: TRBJ1-3; CDR3 protein: CASSGQGRSGNTIYF; CDR3 DNA: TGTGCCAGCAGCGGCCAGGGACGGTCCGGAAACACCATATATTTT
D gene: TRBD2; V gene: TRBV20-1; clone size: few; J gene: TRBJ2-3; CDR3 protein: CSIRAPSGVTDTQYF; CDR3 DNA: TGCAGTATCAGGGCCCCTAGCGGGGTCACAGATACGCAGTATTTT
D gene: -; V gene: TRBV20-1; clone size: many; J gene: TRBJ2-1; CDR3 protein: CSASLPRWNEQFF; CDR3 DNA: TGCAGTGCTAGTCTTCCTCGGTGGAATGAGCAGTTCTTC
D gene: TRBD2; V gene: TRBV29-1; clone size: few; J gene: TRBJ2-3; CDR3 protein: CSAGLTSGGASDTQYF; CDR3 DNA: TGCAGCGCCGGCCTGACTAGCGGGGGGGCCTCAGATACGCAGTATTTT
D gene: TRBD2; V gene: TRBV6-2/TRBV6-3; clone size: few; J gene: TRBJ2-7; CDR3 protein: CASSTHTSGGNPYEQYF; CDR3 DNA: TGTGCCAGCAGTACCCATACTAGCGGGGGGAATCCCTACGAGCAGTACTTC